The 20 T cell receptor beta chains listed next were all sequenced from one sample in a study of T-cell reconstitution after alpha-beta-depleted transplantation in children. TCRbeta library preparation incorporated unique molecular identifiers. TCRdb processed the PCR reads anew with MiXCR; each CDR3 protein has one entry. The sample carries around 250,000 distinct CDR3 sequences, 9.9% recorded once. The sequencing used PBMCs from the stem cell graft donor, collected from the stem cell graft. These receptors all come from a human donor who donated a stem cell graft to a child with SCID.

The chain carries TRBV13 and TRBJ2-1; 9 nucleotides line up with TRBD2. Germline CDR1 PRHDT, CDR2 FYEKMQ (reference sequence). V lost 4 bases to trimming and J lost 0 bases; unmatched junction nucleotides: 7. CDR3 size: 17 residues. The CDR3 sequence: CASSSLAGVHSYNEQFF. CDR3 nucleotides: TGTGCCAGCAGCTCGTTAGCGGGGGTCCACTCCTACAATGAGCAGTTCTTC.

This clonotype has more than one count but fewer than ten. The chain has TRBV10-2 and TRBJ2-3; D gene ambiguous. Trimming removed 3 bases at V and 4 bases at J, with 5 bases between. The CDR3 sequence is 12 residues long. CDR1 and CDR2 from the germline V gene are WSHSY and SAAADI. DNA of the CDR3: TGCGCCAGCAGTGAACAGTCAGATACGCAGTATTTT. Residues: CASSEQSDTQYF.

Only a few counts were recorded for this clonotype. DNA of the CDR3: TGTGCCAGCTCACTCGACAGGGGGTTGAATGAGCAGTTCTTC. Translated, it gives CASSLDRGLNEQFF. This chain joins TRBV18 and TRBJ2-1; 9 bases match TRBD1. The junction had 5 bases not matched to a gene; V was cut back by 4 bases and J by 7 bases. CDR3 length equals 14 residues. Looked up from germline, CDR1 is KGHSH and CDR2 is LQKENI.

The V gene is TRBV5-5, the J gene TRBJ2-1; D call uncertain. V shed 1 base and J shed 5 bases, with 4 bases lying between them. The CDR3 loop spans 12 amino acids. The germline V gene encodes CDR1 SGHKS and CDR2 YYEKEE (reference sequence). The CDR3 DNA follows: TGTGCCAGCAGCTTGACCCACAATGAGCAGTTCTTC. It codes for CASSLTHNEQFF.

This clonotype was picked up a small number of times. V and J are TRBV9 and TRBJ1-4; D remains ambiguous. The V gene's germline CDR1 is SGDLS and CDR2 YYNGEE. This CDR3 region has 14 residues. V was shortened by 4 bases and J by 7 bases, with 14 bases between the two germline ends. The CDR3 here is CASSISGSVEKLFF. CDR3 bases: TGTGCCAGCAGCATAAGCGGGAGTGTTGAAAAACTGTTTTTT.

In its sample, this clonotype was seen a few times. The rearrangement joins TRBV20-1 to TRBJ2-3, with TRBD2 matching over 14 bases. This CDR3 is 18 amino acids long. V shed 2 bases and J 3 bases; nucleotides not matched to a gene: 10. The germline V gene has CDR1 DFQATT and CDR2 SNEGSKA (reference sequence). The CDR3 DNA sequence: TGCAGTGCTAGACTGACTAGCGGGGGGGCCGTTGGGACAGATACGCAGTATTTT. Residues: CSARLTSGGAVGTDTQYF.

This chain's CDR3 is CASNRDPSYNEQFF. CDR3 bases: TGCGCCAGCAATAGGGACCCCTCCTACAATGAGCAGTTCTTC. The J gene is TRBJ2-1, the V gene TRBV4-1, with D perhaps being TRBD1 or TRBD2 (5 bases each). The CDR3 runs to 14 residues. V lost 7 bases and J 0 bases, leaving 10 bases between the germline ends. Germline V gene sequence: CDR1 MGHRA, CDR2 YSYEKL.

The rearrangement joins TRBV5-1 to TRBJ2-3; D is perhaps TRBD2 (6 bases). CDR3 length: 17 residues. From germline, CDR1 is SGHRS and CDR2 YFSETQ. Trimming shortened V by 0 bases and J by 5 bases, and 19 bases separated the two germline ends. Here the CDR3 DNA reads TGCGCCAGCAGCTTGGGCCTAGCGCAACTCATCCGAGATACGCAGTATTTT. It translates to CASSLGLAQLIRDTQYF. The entire variable domain, with the rest obtained from reference TRBV5-1 and TRBJ2-3, is as follows: KAGVTQTPRYLIKTRGQQVTLSCSPISGHRSVSWYQQTPGQGLQFLFEYFSETQRNKGNFPGRFSGRQFSNSRSEMNVSTLELGDSALYLCASSLGLAQLIRDTQYFGPGTRLTVL.

The J gene is TRBJ1-4, the V gene TRBV3-1, with a possible D match to TRBD1 (6 bases). Germline loops: CDR1 LGHDT, CDR2 YNNKEL (reference sequence). This CDR3 contains 15 residues. With 3 bases removed from V and 6 bases from J, the gap between germline ends came to 14 bases. This CDR3 reads CASSHYRDTDEKLFF. As DNA, the CDR3 is TGTGCCAGCAGCCACTACCGGGACACCGATGAAAAACTGTTTTTT.

A remark on this clonotype: Since the CDR3 does not end with the conserved phenylalanine or tryptophan, this likely comes from a read error. The chain employs TRBV6-1 and TRBJ2-1, with a weak D call TRBD2 (6 bases). The CDR3 loop spans 16 amino acids. V lost 5 bases and J 1 base, leaving 15 bases between the germline ends. CDR1 is MNHNS, CDR2 SASEGT, per germline. The CDR3 region is CASSRDGAGSYNEQFL. DNA of the CDR3: TGTGCCAGCAGTAGGGACGGCGCGGGGTCCTACAATGAGCAGTTCTTG.

The table lists this clonotype with many counts. This rearrangement joins TRBV4-1 to TRBJ1-4; TRBD1 agrees at 9 bases. This CDR3 has 16 amino acids. CDR1 is MGHRA and CDR2 is YSYEKL in the germline V gene. Germline trimming cut 0 bases from V and 4 bases from J; bases unmatched to any gene: 3. The CDR3: CASSQEGTGINEKLFF. CDR3 bases: TGCGCCAGCAGCCAAGAAGGGACAGGGATTAATGAAAAACTGTTTTTT.

This clonotype was observed a handful of times. The genes are TRBV14 and TRBJ2-7; no clear D gene. Germline V CDR1 and CDR2: SGHDN, FVKESK. The CDR3 consists of 14 residues. The V and J ends lost 1 base and 7 bases respectively, with 14 bases between them. CDR3 loop: CASSQASNSQEQYF. The CDR3 region has the DNA TGTGCCAGCAGCCAAGCTAGTAACTCCCAGGAGCAGTACTTC.

In this sample, this clonotype turned up a few times. CDR3 nucleotides: TGTGCCAGCAGCCCTTACTCCTCTAGCGGGGGCCTCACAGATACGCAGTATTTT. This sequence encodes CASSPYSSSGGLTDTQYF. This rearrangement joins TRBV11-2 to TRBJ2-3; 10 bases are a match to TRBD2. CDR1 SGHAT and CDR2 FQNNGV come from the germline V gene. The CDR3 has 18 residues. With V trimmed by 5 bases and J by 2 bases, 13 bases remained unmatched.

This rearrangement joins TRBV18 to TRBJ2-7; 7 nucleotides align to TRBD1. CDR3 length: 13 residues. Germline CDR1 is KGHSH and CDR2 is LQKENI. The V and J ends lost 5 bases and 8 bases, in that order; junction bases with no gene match: 9. The CDR3 DNA sequence: TGTGCCAGCTCAGACCAGGGACAGATCAAGCAGTACTTC. Residues: CASSDQGQIKQYF.

This clonotype was counted many times. The CDR3 nucleotides are TGCGCCAGCAGCCCCGGGACAGGGCTGTACGAGCAGTACTTC. This sequence encodes CASSPGTGLYEQYF. V is TRBV5-1 and J is TRBJ2-7, with TRBD1 identical over 9 bases. Germline V gene data show CDR1 as SGHRS and CDR2 as YFSETQ. Trimming cost V 4 bases and J 4 bases; bases outside gene matches: 6. The CDR3 covers 14 residues.

The chain is built from TRBV6-5 and TRBJ1-5; D gene ambiguous. There are 15 residues in the CDR3. V dropped 3 bases and J dropped 0 bases, with 9 bases sitting between them. The germline V gene encodes CDR1 MNHEY and CDR2 SVGAGI. The CDR3 loop is CASSYGIYSNQPQHF. CDR3 bases: TGTGCCAGCAGTTATGGGATATATAGCAATCAGCCCCAGCATTTT.

The chain recombines TRBV4-1 with TRBJ1-1; D is unresolved. Trimming left V 0 bases short and J 1 base short, with 9 bases between. Germline CDR1 reads MGHRA; CDR2 reads YSYEKL. The CDR3 contains 15 residues. CDR3 region: CASSQELGQNTEAFF. The CDR3 nucleotides read TGCGCCAGCAGCCAAGAGTTGGGCCAGAACACTGAAGCTTTCTTT.

The chain uses TRBV5-1 and TRBJ2-2; D gene unclear. V was trimmed by 0 bases and J by 0 bases, leaving 6 bases between them. Germline CDR1 SGHRS, CDR2 YFSETQ. The CDR3 has 15 residues. The CDR3 coding sequence is TGCGCCAGCAGCTTGGAGGCAGCGAACACCGGGGAGCTGTTTTTT. This gives the protein CASSLEAANTGELFF.

Many counts were recorded for this clonotype. The chain uses TRBV29-1 and TRBJ1-1, with D unresolved. The CDR3 has 9 amino acids. Germline V lookup: CDR1 SQVTM, CDR2 ANQGSEA. Trimming pared 7 bases from V and 6 bases from J, leaving 6 bases between. CDR3 protein: CSGAPEAFF. The DNA for the CDR3 is TGCAGCGGGGCCCCTGAAGCTTTCTTT.

The sample holds a few counts of this clonotype. The chain links TRBV11-2 to TRBJ2-2, with 8 bases matching TRBD2. CDR3 length: 15 amino acids. J was trimmed by 7 bases and V by 2 bases; bases with no gene match: 6. CDR1 is SGHAT and CDR2 is FQNNGV in the germline V gene. CDR3 sequence: CASSLRAAGVGELFF. Written as DNA, the CDR3 is TGTGCCAGCAGCTTACGGGCAGCGGGGGTCGGGGAGCTGTTTTTT.